Shown below are 7 T cell receptor beta chains from a single sample sequenced in a study of human T cells and chemical hapten exposure. One entry per CDR3 protein results from TCRdb running MiXCR on the RACE reads. Here the sample spans roughly 130,000 distinct CDR3 sequences, about 11% being singletons. Time point specified: patch test 3, about 24 weeks after DPC sensitization. Indicated treatment: therapeutic diphenylcyclopropenone sensitization with weekly scalp DPC. Sequencing was performed on whole blood, taken in connection with sensitization to the hapten diphenylcyclopropenone (DPC). The receptors shown here come from a woman in her forties or fifties with alopecia areata. Some clones in this sample may be carry-over from other donors' samples.

This clonotype was seen many times. This rearrangement joins TRBV29-1 to TRBJ1-1, with D uncertain. The germline V and J ends were trimmed by 4 bases and 4 bases, with 7 bases remaining between them. This CDR3 is built from 11 residues. Germline assignment: CDR1 SQVTM and CDR2 ANQGSEA. The CDR3 loop reads CSVVPSTEAFF. CDR3 nucleotides: TGCAGCGTTGTGCCCAGCACTGAAGCTTTCTTT.

The rearrangement joins TRBV29-1 to TRBJ1-2, with 8 bases matching TRBD1. CDR3 length: 13 residues. Germline CDR1 is SQVTM and CDR2 is ANQGSEA. J gave up 3 bases and V 5 bases, and 5 bases lay outside the gene matches. The CDR3 nucleotides read TGCAGCGTTTGGACAGGGCAGGACTATGGCTACACCTTC. Amino acid sequence: CSVWTGQDYGYTF.

This clonotype occurred many times. V gene TRBV18 combines with J gene TRBJ2-3; 7 bases are shared with TRBD1. Germline CDR1 reads KGHSH; CDR2 reads LQKENI. V was clipped by 4 bases and J by 6 bases; unmatched bases: 10. The CDR3 runs to 15 residues. The CDR3 coding sequence is TGTGCCAGCTCACTCCCGACAGGGATGTTGGATACGCAGTATTTT. As protein: CASSLPTGMLDTQYF.

This chain links TRBV10-3 with TRBJ1-2; D perhaps matches TRBD1 (6 bases). Germline-derived CDR1 and CDR2 are ENHRY and SYGVKD. The CDR3 sequence is 13 residues long. Trimming shortened V by 5 bases and J by 5 bases, and 12 bases separated the two germline ends. The CDR3 DNA follows: TGTGCCATCAGTCGGGACAATGGGTATGGCTACACCTTC. Its translation: CAISRDNGYGYTF.

This clonotype was picked up many times. This chain uses TRBV13 with TRBJ2-3, with D possibly called TRBD1 or TRBD2 (5 bases each). Trimming took 5 bases from V and 5 from J, leaving 14 bases between them. The germline CDR1 and CDR2 sequences are PRHDT and FYEKMQ (reference sequence). The CDR3 extends over 14 amino acids. In nucleotides, the CDR3 is TGTGCCAGCAGCGCATACGGGGCCGAAGATACGCAGTATTTT. Its translation is CASSAYGAEDTQYF.

V gene TRBV2 combines with J gene TRBJ2-3; possible D gene TRBD2, 5 bases. The CDR3 is 17 amino acids. Trimming took 10 bases from V and 4 from J, leaving 27 bases between them. Per germline, CDR1 SNHLY and CDR2 FYNNEI. The CDR3 spells CAIPILASPSGADTQYF. DNA for the CDR3: TGTGCCATCCCAATACTCGCTAGCCCCTCGGGCGCAGATACGCAGTATTTT.

The chain couples TRBV5-1 to TRBJ1-6; D call uncertain. The CDR3 is 15 amino acids. Germline CDR1 SGHRS, CDR2 YFSETQ. The V end lost 5 bases, the J end lost 2 bases, and 11 bases lay between the germline ends. The CDR3 coding sequence is TGCGCCAGCAGACCGACGGAAGCCTATAATTCACCCCTCCACTTT. Protein: CASRPTEAYNSPLHF.